The following is a T cell receptor (beta chain) sequence with its context. This entry belongs to a study of blood T cell repertoires in COVID-19. About the study: Samples of COVID-19 (acute and convalescent) were obtained from the United States, Italy and Spain. The cDNA or gDNA used as material had been derived from T cells, B-cell-depleted T cells, or PBMCs.

The germline V gene has CDR1 SGHVS and CDR2 FNYEAQ. The CDR3 sequence is 16 residues long. The J segment lost 2 bases and the V segment lost 8 bases, leaving 10 bases of the junction unmatched. Authors' data handling: For nucleated cells, counts were estimated from reference gene primer amplification. Data came from immunoSEQ multiplex PCR; TCRdb stores just in-frame clones and leaves some out. That table furnishes V, J and clone size, whereas the DNA furnished D and trimming. The table has tens of thousands of clones, about 81% seen once. Sequencing was performed on peripheral blood. This clonotype was sampled from a human donor with acute or convalescent COVID-19. The donor label of this sample is uncertain. The chain couples TRBV7-6 to TRBJ2-3; 10 bases are a match to TRBD2. The CDR3 region is CASGALAGGTTDTQYF. CDR3 nucleotide sequence: TGTGCCAGCGGGGCCTTAGCGGGGGGCACCACAGATACGCAGTATTTT.